Listed below are T cell receptor beta chains from one sample, sequenced in a study of shared clonotypes between healthy human individuals. Libraries were prepared by immunoSEQ multiplex PCR; TCRdb keeps only in-frame clonotypes and omits some of them. Here the sample spans approximately 2,300,000 clones, around 93% being singletons. Specimen: naive CD4+ T cells from PBMCs. These receptors all come from a man aged 18 to 29 in good health. Some clones in this sample may be carry-over from other donors' samples. CDR3s include the opening cysteine and the closing phenylalanine or tryptophan. Fields, in order: V gene, D gene, clone size, J gene, CDR3 DNA, CDR3 protein. D genes are given only for firm matches. For some rows the clone size is stated as once, few or many, or as a class when expanded; others skip it.

>TRBV21-1|NA|NA|TRBJ1-1
TGTGCCAGCAGCAAAGCGTCAGGGTACACTGAAGCTTTCTTT
CASSKASGYTEAFF
>TRBV10-3|TRBD1|NA|TRBJ1-5
TGTGCCATCAGCGCTACAGGGGGAAGTCAGCCCCAGCATTTT
CAISATGGSQPQHF
>TRBV2|TRBD2|NA|TRBJ2-5
TGTGCCAGCACCCCGCGGGGGGGTACCCAGTACTTC
CASTPRGGTQYF
>TRBV30|NA|NA|TRBJ1-5
TGTGCCAGCTCCGGAGATAGCAATCAGCCCCAGCATTTT
CASSGDSNQPQHF
>TRBV18|NA|NA|TRBJ2-5
TGTGCCAGCTCACCCTCGAAGGAGACCCAGTACTTC
CASSPSKETQYF
>TRBV30|TRBD1|NA|TRBJ1-2
TGTGCCTGGAATACAGGGGCGGAGGGCTACACCTTC
CAWNTGAEGYTF
>TRBV6-6|NA|NA|TRBJ1-1
TGTGCCAGCAGTTACTTGGTGGTTAAGAACACTGAAGCTTTCTTT
CASSYLVVKNTEAFF
>TRBV30|NA|NA|TRBJ1-4
TGTGCCTGGAGTGGAGGGGGAGGTGAAAAACTGTTTTTT
CAWSGGGGEKLFF
>TRBV25-1|TRBD1|NA|TRBJ1-1
TGTGCCAGCAGTGACCCGGCCGGCGGACAGGTGGCTGAAGCTTTCTTT
CASSDPAGGQVAEAFF
>TRBV4-1|NA|NA|TRBJ2-1
TGCGCCAGCAGCCAAGAAGGGAGGTTAACCTACAATGAGCAGTTCTTC
CASSQEGRLTYNEQFF
>TRBV11-3|NA|NA|TRBJ2-7
TGTGCCAGCAGCTTACGGAGCGACTCATCCTACGAGCAGTACTTC
CASSLRSDSSYEQYF
>TRBV6-1|TRBD1|NA|TRBJ1-3
TGTGCCAGCAGACGGGACAGGGATTCTGGAAACACCATATATTTT
CASRRDRDSGNTIYF
>TRBV2|TRBD2|NA|TRBJ2-3
TGTGCCAGCAGTGTGACTAGCGGGGTCACAGATACGCAGTATTTT
CASSVTSGVTDTQYF
>TRBV2|TRBD2|once|TRBJ2-2
TGTGCCAGCAGGGGCTTGCGGGGGAGCACCGGGGAGCTGTTTTTT
CASRGLRGSTGELFF
>TRBV18|NA|once|TRBJ1-5
TGTGCCAGCTCACCAGGAACCCACAATCAGCCCCAGCATTTT
CASSPGTHNQPQHF
>TRBV18|NA|NA|TRBJ1-3
TGTGCCAGCTCACCGGGAACAGGGTCCTCTGGAAACACCATATATTTT
CASSPGTGSSGNTIYF
>TRBV11-2|NA|NA|TRBJ1-4
TGTGCCAGCAGCTTAGGTGGGGGCAGGGCTGATGGAACTAATGAAAAACTGTTTTTT
CASSLGGGRADGTNEKLFF
>TRBV5-1|TRBD1|once|TRBJ1-5
TGCGCCAGCAGCGAAGGGACAGCTTATAGCAATCAGCCCCAGCATTTT
CASSEGTAYSNQPQHF
>TRBV9|NA|NA|TRBJ2-2
TGTGCCAGCAGCGTACATGGATCCGGGGAGCTGTTTTTT
CASSVHGSGELFF
>TRBV5-1|NA|NA|TRBJ2-2
TGCGCCAGCAGCCTTATCCCCGCGAACACCGGGGAGCTGTTTTTT
CASSLIPANTGELFF
>TRBV19|NA|NA|TRBJ1-1
TGTGCCAGTAGTATCCAGGGTTTGAACACTGAAGCTTTCTTT
CASSIQGLNTEAFF
>TRBV30|TRBD2|NA|TRBJ2-1
TGTGCCTGGCAACGACCGGGACTAGCTTTAGTAGATGAGCAGTTCTTC
CAWQRPGLALVDEQFF
>TRBV5-1|TRBD2|NA|TRBJ2-2
TGCGCCAGCAGCCGCAGGACTAGCGGGAGGTGGACCGGGGAGCTGTTTTTT
CASSRRTSGRWTGELFF
>TRBV7-2|NA|NA|TRBJ2-7
TGTGCCAGCAGCTTTTACGGCGAGCAGTACTTC
CASSFYGEQYF
>TRBV18|NA|NA|TRBJ1-1
TGTGCCAGCTCACCATTGGCAGTACCTGAAGCTTTCTTT
CASSPLAVPEAFF
>TRBV11-2|NA|NA|TRBJ2-3
TGTGCCAGCAGCTTCGGGGGACGCACAGATACGCAGTATTTT
CASSFGGRTDTQYF
>TRBV28|TRBD1|once|TRBJ2-6
TGTGCCACACAGGGGGCGAAGGGGGCCAACGTCCTGACTTTC
CATQGAKGANVLTF
>TRBV10-3|NA|NA|TRBJ1-1
TGTGCCATCAGTGATGTCAGGTTTGGAGGGCCTGAAGCTTTCTTT
CAISDVRFGGPEAFF
>TRBV10-3|NA|NA|TRBJ2-7
TGTGCCATCAGTGAGGGACAGCCCTACGAGCAGTACTTC
CAISEGQPYEQYF
>TRBV28|NA|NA|TRBJ1-5
TGTGCCAGCAGTTCCCCTACAGGGATTCAGCCCCAGCATTTT
CASSSPTGIQPQHF
>TRBV6-6|NA|once|TRBJ1-1
TGTGCCAGCAGATCGCGGGATTCGAGTGGGACTGAAGCTTTCTTT
CASRSRDSSGTEAFF
>TRBV2|TRBD2|NA|TRBJ2-3
TGTGCCAGCAGCCTATTCCTGACTAGCCGAAGCACAGATACGCAGTATTTT
CASSLFLTSRSTDTQYF
>TRBV6-6|TRBD2|NA|TRBJ2-5
TGTGCCAGCAGTTACCCAGCGGGAGTAGGGGAGACCCAGTACTTC
CASSYPAGVGETQYF